The rows below give T cell receptor beta chains drawn from one sample of a study of blood T cell repertoires in COVID-19. Clones were read by immunoSEQ multiplex PCR, and TCRdb kept only the in-frame ones, dropping some. This table has about 54,000 clones, 90% appearing once. Material for sequencing was peripheral blood. The receptors come from a woman in her forties with active COVID-19. Both conserved end residues are part of each CDR3.

v_call,j_call,cdr3_aa
TRBV24-1,TRBJ2-2,CATSDSGTSNTGELFF
TRBV6-1,TRBJ2-5,CASSEGGQTETQYF
TRBV6-2/TRBV6-3,TRBJ2-7,CASSLDRGESYEQYF
TRBV7-2,TRBJ2-3,CASSQGLAGGIDTQYF
TRBV2,TRBJ1-6,CASTQQGVVGSPLHF
TRBV24-1,TRBJ2-1,CATSDLSWDRLGNEQFF
TRBV12-5,TRBJ1-2,CASGLGRVGYTF
TRBV30,TRBJ1-4,CAWNPWTGGGEKLFF
TRBV6-6,TRBJ2-5,CASSRTGGGTETQYF
TRBV27,TRBJ2-7,CASRPAHLDEQYF
TRBV5-1,TRBJ2-1,CASSPGTSGVTAYNEQFF
TRBV10-3,TRBJ2-5,CAISESSRAETQYF
TRBV6-2/TRBV6-3,TRBJ1-5,CASSDTGTGIGAQPQHF
TRBV9,TRBJ1-4,CASSPRGGRANEKLFF
TRBV7-9,TRBJ2-2,CASSLGGETGELFF
TRBV6-5,TRBJ2-1,CASSSLGTGAYNEQFF
TRBV11-2,TRBJ1-2,CASSLRGTGTGAYSSGYTF
TRBV19,TRBJ1-4,CASRPRVGNEKLFF
TRBV10-3,TRBJ2-3,CAISEPRTVLQYF
TRBV3-1/TRBV3-2,TRBJ2-1,CASSPGLAGAYNEQFF
TRBV19,TRBJ1-4,CASSRGTGQKSEKLFF
TRBV18,TRBJ2-6,CASSPPGQPNVLTF